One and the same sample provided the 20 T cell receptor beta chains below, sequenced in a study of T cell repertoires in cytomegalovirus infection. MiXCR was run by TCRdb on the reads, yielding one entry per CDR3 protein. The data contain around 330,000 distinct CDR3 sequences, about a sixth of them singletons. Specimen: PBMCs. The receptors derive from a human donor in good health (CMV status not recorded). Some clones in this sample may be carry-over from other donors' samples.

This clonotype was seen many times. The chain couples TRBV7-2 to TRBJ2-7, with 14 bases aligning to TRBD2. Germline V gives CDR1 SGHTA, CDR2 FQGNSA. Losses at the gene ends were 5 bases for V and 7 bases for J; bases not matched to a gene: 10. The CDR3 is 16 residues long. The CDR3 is CASSPPRLAGGQEQYF. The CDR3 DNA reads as TGTGCCAGCAGCCCACCACGACTAGCGGGGGGGCAGGAGCAGTACTTC.

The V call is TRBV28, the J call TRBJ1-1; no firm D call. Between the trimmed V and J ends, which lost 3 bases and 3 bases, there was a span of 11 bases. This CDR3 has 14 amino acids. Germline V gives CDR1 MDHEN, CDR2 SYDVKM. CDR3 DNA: TGTGCCAGCAGTTTGGGCACCCGGGACACTGAAGCTTTCTTT. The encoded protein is CASSLGTRDTEAFF.

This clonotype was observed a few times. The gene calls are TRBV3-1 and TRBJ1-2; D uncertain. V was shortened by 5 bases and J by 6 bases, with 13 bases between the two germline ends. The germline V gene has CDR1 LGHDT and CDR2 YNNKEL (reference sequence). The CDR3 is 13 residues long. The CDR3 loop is CASSAGLRNGYTF. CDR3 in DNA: TGTGCCAGCAGCGCCGGACTACGGAATGGCTACACCTTC.

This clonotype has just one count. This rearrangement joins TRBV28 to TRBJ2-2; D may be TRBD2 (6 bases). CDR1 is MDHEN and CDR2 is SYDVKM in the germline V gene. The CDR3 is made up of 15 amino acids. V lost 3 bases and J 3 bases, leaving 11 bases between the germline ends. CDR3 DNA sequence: TGTGCCAGCAGTTTTTCGGGGGTGGACACCGGGGAGCTGTTTTTT. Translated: CASSFSGVDTGELFF.

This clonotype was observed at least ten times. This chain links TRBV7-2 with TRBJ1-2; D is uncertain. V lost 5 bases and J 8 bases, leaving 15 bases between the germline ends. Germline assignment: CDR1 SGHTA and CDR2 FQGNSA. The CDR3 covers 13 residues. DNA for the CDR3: TGTGCCAGCAGCCAGTGGACCTTGAGGGGCTACACCTTC. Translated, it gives CASSQWTLRGYTF.

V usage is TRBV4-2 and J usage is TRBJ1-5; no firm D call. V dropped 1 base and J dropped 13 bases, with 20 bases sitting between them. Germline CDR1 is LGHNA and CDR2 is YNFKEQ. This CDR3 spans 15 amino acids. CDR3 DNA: TGTGCCAGCAGCCAAGTCATGACGCCCCCCGAGGCTCAGCATTTT. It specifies CASSQVMTPPEAQHF.

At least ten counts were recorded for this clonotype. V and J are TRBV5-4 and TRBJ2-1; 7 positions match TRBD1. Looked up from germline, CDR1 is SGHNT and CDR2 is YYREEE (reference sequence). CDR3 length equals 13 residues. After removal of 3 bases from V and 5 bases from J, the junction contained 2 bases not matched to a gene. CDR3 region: CASSSDRDNEQFF. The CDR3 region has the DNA TGTGCCAGCAGCTCCGACAGGGACAATGAGCAGTTCTTC. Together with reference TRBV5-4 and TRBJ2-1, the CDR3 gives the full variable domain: ETGVTQSPTHLIKTRGQQVTLRCSSQSGHNTVSWYQQALGQGPQFIFQYYREEENGRGNFPPRFSGLQFPNYSSELNVNALELDDSALYLCASSSDRDNEQFFGPGTRLTVL.

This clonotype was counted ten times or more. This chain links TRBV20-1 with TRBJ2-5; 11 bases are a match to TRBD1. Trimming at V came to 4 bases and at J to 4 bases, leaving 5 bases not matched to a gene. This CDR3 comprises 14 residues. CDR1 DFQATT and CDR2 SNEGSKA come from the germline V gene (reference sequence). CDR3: CSANGQGARETQYF. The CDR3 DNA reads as TGCAGTGCTAACGGACAGGGGGCGAGAGAGACCCAGTACTTC.

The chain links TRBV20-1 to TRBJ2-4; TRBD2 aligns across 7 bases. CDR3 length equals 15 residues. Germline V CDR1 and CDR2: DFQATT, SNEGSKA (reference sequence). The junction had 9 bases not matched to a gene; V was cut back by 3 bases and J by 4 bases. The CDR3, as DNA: TGCAGTGCTAGCATCCCCCCGGGGGGAAAAAACATTCAGTACTTC. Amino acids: CSASIPPGGKNIQYF.

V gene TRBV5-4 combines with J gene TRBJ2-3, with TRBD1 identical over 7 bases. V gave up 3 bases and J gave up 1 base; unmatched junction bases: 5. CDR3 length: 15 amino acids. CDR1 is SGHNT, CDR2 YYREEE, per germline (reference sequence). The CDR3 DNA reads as TGTGCCAGCAGCTATCGACAGGGAGGCACAGATACGCAGTATTTT. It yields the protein CASSYRQGGTDTQYF. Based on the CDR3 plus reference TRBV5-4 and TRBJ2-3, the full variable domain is ETGVTQSPTHLIKTRGQQVTLRCSSQSGHNTVSWYQQALGQGPQFIFQYYREEENGRGNFPPRFSGLQFPNYSSELNVNALELDDSALYLCASSYRQGGTDTQYFGPGTRLTVL.

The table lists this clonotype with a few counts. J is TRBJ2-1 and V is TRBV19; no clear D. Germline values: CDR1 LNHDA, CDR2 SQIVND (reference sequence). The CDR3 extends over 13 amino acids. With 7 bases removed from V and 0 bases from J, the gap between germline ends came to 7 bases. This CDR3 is CASTPHSYNEQFF. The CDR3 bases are TGTGCCAGTACTCCCCACTCCTACAATGAGCAGTTCTTC.

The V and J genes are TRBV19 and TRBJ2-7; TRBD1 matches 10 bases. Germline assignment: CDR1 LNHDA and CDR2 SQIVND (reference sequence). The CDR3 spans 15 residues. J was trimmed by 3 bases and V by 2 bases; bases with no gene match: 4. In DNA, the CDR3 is TGTGCCAGTAGTATATTGGGACAGGGGAACTACGAGCAGTACTTC. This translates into CASSILGQGNYEQYF.

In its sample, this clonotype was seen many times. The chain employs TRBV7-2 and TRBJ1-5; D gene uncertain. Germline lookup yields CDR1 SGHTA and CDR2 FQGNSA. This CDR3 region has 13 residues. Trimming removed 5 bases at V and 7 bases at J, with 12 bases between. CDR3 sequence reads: CASSPTDIQPQHF. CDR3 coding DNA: TGTGCCAGCAGCCCGACGGATATACAGCCCCAGCATTTT. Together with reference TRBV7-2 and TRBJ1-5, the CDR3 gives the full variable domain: GAGVSQSPSNKVTEKGKDVELRCDPISGHTALYWYRQSLGQGLEFLIYFQGNSAPDKSGLPSDRFSAERTGGSVSTLTIQRTQQEDSAVYLCASSPTDIQPQHFGDGTRLSIL.

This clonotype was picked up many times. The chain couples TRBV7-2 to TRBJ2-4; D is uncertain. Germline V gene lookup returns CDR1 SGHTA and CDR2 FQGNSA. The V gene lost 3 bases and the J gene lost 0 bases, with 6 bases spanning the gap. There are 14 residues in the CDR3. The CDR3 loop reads CASSFELAKNIQYF. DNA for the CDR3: TGTGCCAGCAGCTTCGAGCTAGCCAAAAACATTCAGTACTTC.

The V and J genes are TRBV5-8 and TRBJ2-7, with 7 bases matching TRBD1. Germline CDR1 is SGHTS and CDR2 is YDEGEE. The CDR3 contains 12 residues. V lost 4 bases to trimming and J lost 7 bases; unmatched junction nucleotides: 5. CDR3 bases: TGTGCCAGCAGCCAGGACAGGACGGAGCAGTACTTC. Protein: CASSQDRTEQYF.

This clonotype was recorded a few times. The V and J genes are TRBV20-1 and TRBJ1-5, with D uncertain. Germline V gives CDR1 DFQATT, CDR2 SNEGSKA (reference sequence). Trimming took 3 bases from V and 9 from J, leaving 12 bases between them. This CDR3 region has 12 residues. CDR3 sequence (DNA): TGCAGTGCTAGCTCCTATAAGGGGCCCCAGCATTTT. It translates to CSASSYKGPQHF.

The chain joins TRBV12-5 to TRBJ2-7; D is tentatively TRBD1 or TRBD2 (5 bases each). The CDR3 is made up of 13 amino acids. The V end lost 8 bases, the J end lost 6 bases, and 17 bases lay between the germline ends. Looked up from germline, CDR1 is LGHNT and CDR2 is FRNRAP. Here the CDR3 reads CASTRDLSAEQYF. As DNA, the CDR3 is TGTGCTAGTACCCGGGACCTAAGTGCCGAGCAGTACTTC.

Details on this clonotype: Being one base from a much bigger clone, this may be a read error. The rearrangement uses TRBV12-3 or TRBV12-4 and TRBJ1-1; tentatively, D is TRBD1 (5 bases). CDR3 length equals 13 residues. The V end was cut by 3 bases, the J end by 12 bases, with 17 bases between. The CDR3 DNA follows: TGTGCCAGCAGTTTCCCGGGGGGGTGGGGGACTTTCTTT. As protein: CASSFPGGWGTFF.

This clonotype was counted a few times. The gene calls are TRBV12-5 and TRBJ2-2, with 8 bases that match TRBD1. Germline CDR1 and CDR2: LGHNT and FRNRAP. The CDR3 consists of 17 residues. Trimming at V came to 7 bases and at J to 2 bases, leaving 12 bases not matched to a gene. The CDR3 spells CASEVLTGTGNTGELFF. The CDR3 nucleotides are TGTGCTAGTGAGGTTCTTACCGGGACAGGAAACACCGGGGAGCTGTTTTTT.

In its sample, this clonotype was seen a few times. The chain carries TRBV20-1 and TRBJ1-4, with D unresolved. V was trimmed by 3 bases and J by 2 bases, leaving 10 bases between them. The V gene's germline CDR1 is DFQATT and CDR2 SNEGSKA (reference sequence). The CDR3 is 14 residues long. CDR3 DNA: TGCAGTGCTAGCCTTAGGTCGACTAATGAAAAACTGTTTTTT. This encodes CSASLRSTNEKLFF.